These 16 T cell receptor beta chains were sequenced from one sample in a study of T cell responses to AZD1222 COVID-19 vaccine. The data were produced by immunoSEQ multiplex PCR, yet TCRdb's version contains in-frame clones alone and is incomplete. The sample yields some 140,000 clones, roughly 80% seen once. The material sequenced was peripheral blood, taken on day 0 of AZD1222 vaccination. The origin of the receptors is an adult in good health.

This chain connects TRBV5-4 to TRBJ2-5, with TRBD2 matching 11 bases. Germline loops: CDR1 SGHNT, CDR2 YYREEE (reference sequence). J lost 2 bases, V lost 4 bases, and 7 bases had no gene match. The CDR3 extends over 16 amino acids. This CDR3 reads CASSPRLAGWQETQYF. The CDR3 DNA follows: TGTGCCAGCAGCCCGCGACTAGCGGGGTGGCAAGAGACCCAGTACTTC.

The chain combines TRBV30 with TRBJ1-1; TRBD1 matches 7 bases. Trimming at V came to 5 bases and at J to 0 bases, leaving 9 bases not matched to a gene. The CDR3 is made up of 15 amino acids. Germline loops: CDR1 GTSNPN, CDR2 SVGIG (reference sequence). CDR3 in amino acids: CAWYMGQPMNTEAFF. Here the CDR3 DNA reads TGTGCCTGGTACATGGGACAGCCCATGAACACTGAAGCTTTCTTT.

As for this clone: One end of the junction varies from germline; a read error may be responsible. The CDR3 reads CASSELDRGCF. CDR3 DNA: TGTGCCAGCAGTGAATTGGATCGAGGGTGCTTT. This chain uses TRBV6-1 with TRBJ1-1; D remains ambiguous. CDR1 and CDR2 (germline): MNHNS, SASEGT. CDR3 size: 11 residues.

The chain recombines TRBV3-1 (or the pseudogene TRBV3-2) with TRBJ2-3; D gene unclear. CDR3 length: 16 amino acids. Germline lookup yields CDR1 LGHDT and CDR2 YNNKEL (reference sequence). The ends were cut back, 0 bases at V and 1 base at J, with 11 bases in the middle. This CDR3 is CASSQDLAGGTDTQYF. CDR3 DNA sequence: TGTGCCAGCAGCCAAGATCTGGCAGGTGGCACAGATACGCAGTATTTT.

This sequence joins TRBV5-1 and TRBJ1-1; tentatively, D is TRBD1 (6 bases). Germline V gene data show CDR1 as SGHRS and CDR2 as YFSETQ. V lost 2 bases, J lost 0 bases, and 11 bases lay in between. CDR3 size: 15 residues. CDR3 sequence (DNA): TGCGCCAGCAGCTTAGACAGGATCATGAACACTGAAGCTTTCTTT. This sequence encodes CASSLDRIMNTEAFF.

V is TRBV19 and J is TRBJ2-7, with D possibly called TRBD1 or TRBD2 (5 bases each). Trimming shortened V by 3 bases and J by 1 base, and 13 bases separated the two germline ends. The CDR3 is made up of 15 amino acids. CDR1 is LNHDA and CDR2 is SQIVND in the germline V gene (reference sequence). The CDR3 DNA follows: TGTGCCAGTAGTATTTTAGGGACGGGGTCCTACGAGCAGTACTTC. It specifies CASSILGTGSYEQYF.

The rearrangement joins TRBV2 to TRBJ1-4, with TRBD1 as a possible D gene (6 bases). The CDR3 loop spans 16 amino acids. Germline lookup yields CDR1 SNHLY and CDR2 FYNNEI. Between the trimmed V and J ends, which lost 7 bases and 8 bases, there was a span of 23 bases. For the CDR3, the DNA is TGTGCCAGCACGGGTCGTACTACAGGGTGGAGAGAAAAACTGTTTTTT. Its translation is CASTGRTTGWREKLFF.

The J gene is TRBJ1-1, the V gene TRBV6-2 or TRBV6-3; 10 bases align to TRBD1. This CDR3 spans 18 amino acids. The germline V gene has CDR1 MNHEY and CDR2 SVGEGT. V dropped 5 bases and J dropped 5; count of bases not matched to a gene: 17. The CDR3, as DNA: TGTGCCAGCAGTACACCGACAGGGGGCCCGGGAGGAGGTACTGAAGCTTTCTTT. Translating it yields CASSTPTGGPGGGTEAFF.

A few counts support this clone. The genes are TRBV2 and TRBJ2-5, with 10 bases fitting TRBD1. Germline trimming cut 5 bases from V and 4 bases from J; bases unmatched to any gene: 1. Germline CDR1 SNHLY, CDR2 FYNNEI. This CDR3 contains 13 residues. CDR3 residues: CASSRDRGETQYF. The CDR3 bases are TGTGCCAGCAGTAGGGACAGGGGAGAGACCCAGTACTTC.

CDR3 loop: CAWSSTGVNEQFF. The DNA for the CDR3 is TGTGCCTGGAGTTCGACAGGAGTCAATGAGCAGTTCTTC. The chain has TRBV30 and TRBJ2-1; D perhaps matches TRBD1 (6 bases). The CDR3 is 13 residues long. Germline assignment: CDR1 GTSNPN and CDR2 SVGIG (reference sequence). The germline V and J ends were trimmed by 2 bases and 6 bases, with 11 bases remaining between them.

V usage is TRBV19 and J usage is TRBJ2-4, with TRBD1 identical over 12 bases. The CDR3 has 17 amino acids. Germline V gene lookup returns CDR1 LNHDA and CDR2 SQIVND (reference sequence). V dropped 6 bases and J dropped 8; count of bases not matched to a gene: 14. CDR3 nucleotides: TGTGCCAGTAGCCCACGGCCGGGACAGGGGGCGCCGGACATTCAGTACTTC. It specifies CASSPRPGQGAPDIQYF.

The chain employs TRBV4-1 and TRBJ1-5; tentative D call: TRBD1 (6 bases). In germline, CDR1 is MGHRA, CDR2 YSYEKL. V was shortened by 2 bases and J by 4 bases, with 27 bases between the two germline ends. The CDR3 consists of 20 residues. This CDR3 reads CASSQPQGRGGSVRNQPQHF. The CDR3 region has the DNA TGCGCCAGCAGCCAACCTCAGGGGAGGGGGGGCTCAGTCCGAAATCAGCCCCAGCATTTT.

DNA of the CDR3: TGTGCCAGCACCCGGGACAGGGAATCACCCCTCCACTTT. Translating gives CASTRDRESPLHF. The chain combines TRBV2 with TRBJ1-6; 9 nucleotides align to TRBD1. This CDR3 has 13 residues. Germline CDR1 is SNHLY and CDR2 is FYNNEI. The V gene end was trimmed by 7 bases and the J gene end by 10 bases; junction bases not matched to a gene: 5.

The J gene is TRBJ2-7, the V gene TRBV19; D perhaps matches TRBD2 (5 bases). Trimming shortened V by 4 bases and J by 1 base, and 8 bases separated the two germline ends. The germline V gene has CDR1 LNHDA and CDR2 SQIVND (reference sequence). There are 13 residues in the CDR3. The CDR3: CASSTSGSYEQYF. CDR3 bases: TGTGCCAGTAGTACCTCGGGGTCCTACGAGCAGTACTTC.

This clone occurred once. The rearrangement links TRBV5-4 to TRBJ1-4; TRBD1 agrees at 8 bases. The CDR3 runs 14 residues. Germline V gene sequence: CDR1 SGHNT, CDR2 YYREEE (reference sequence). V trimming: 1 base; J trimming: 7 bases; junction bases outside the gene matches: 3. The CDR3 protein is CASSLQGASEKLFF. As DNA, the CDR3 is TGTGCCAGCAGCTTGCAGGGGGCGAGTGAAAAACTGTTTTTT.

This chain connects TRBV7-9 to TRBJ1-1, with unresolved D. Germline V gene sequence: CDR1 SEHNR, CDR2 FQNEAQ (reference sequence). Trimming shortened V by 4 bases and J by 11 bases, and 17 bases separated the two germline ends. The CDR3 has 13 amino acids. CDR3 amino acids: CASSSDRLNEAFF. The DNA for the CDR3 is TGTGCCAGCAGCTCCGATCGCCTAAACGAGGCTTTCTTT.